This TCR beta chain is drawn from a study of Japanese encephalitis immunity and Zika vaccine responses. Study overall: Two to three months before ZPIV, two JEV vaccine doses were given. TCRs from flavivirus-naive donors were taken at weeks 2, 6, 52 post-ZPIV. Cells were stimulated with conserved or non-conserved ZIKV structural peptides, or JEV or YFV peptides. General study results and limits: Only a few individuals showed CD8 responses to ZIKV pools.

Germline CDR1 is KGHSH and CDR2 is LQKENI. CDR3 length: 13 amino acids. The V and J ends lost 1 base and 6 bases respectively, with 7 bases between them. For about six days, PBMCs labeled with CFSE were cultured with peptide pools at roughly 1 ug/mL each. Live CD56-CD19-CD16-CD3+CD4+ cells with low CFSE were sorted unfixed as proliferating CD4 T cells. TCRdb reanalysed the 5' RACE reads using MiXCR and keeps one entry per CDR3 protein. The data hold about 410 distinct CDR3 sequences, with under 7% observed a single time. This clonotype is judged large. V and J are TRBV18 and TRBJ2-1; TRBD1 is a possible D gene (6 bases). The clonotype was recovered from an adult woman who received an inactivated Zika virus vaccine. The sample was antigen-activated CD4+ T cells from blood, cultured, taken during a Zika inactivated vaccine study. DNA of the CDR3: TGTGCCAGCTCACCACAGGGGGTCAATGAGCAGTTCTTC. Translation gives CASSPQGVNEQFF.